What follows are 19 T cell receptor beta chains derived from one specimen sequenced in a study of T cells in Graves' hyperthyroidism and ophthalmopathy. RNA transcripts were the template for amplifying TCR beta CDR3 regions. The HTBI primer set drove a first-round RT-PCR of the TCR CDR3. TCRdb processed the multiplex PCR reads anew with MiXCR; each CDR3 protein has one entry. In the table there are nearly 600,000 distinct CDR3 sequences, more than 11% of which are singletons. The sequencing input was blood. The source is a woman between 25 and 40 years old with Graves' hyperthyroidism that later progressed to Graves' ophthalmopathy.

This clonotype was seen ten or more times. The rearrangement joins TRBV6-1 to TRBJ1-2, with 9 bases lining up with TRBD1. With V trimmed by 5 bases and J by 8 bases, 9 bases remained unmatched. CDR1 and CDR2 (germline): MNHNS, SASEGT. The CDR3 sequence is 14 residues long. CDR3 region: CASSRGQGASGYTF. The CDR3 DNA reads TGTGCCAGCAGTAGGGGACAGGGAGCGTCGGGCTACACCTTC.

This clonotype was counted ten times or more. This chain uses TRBV7-2 with TRBJ2-1; 9 bases match TRBD2. V lost 2 bases, J lost 3 bases, and 5 bases stayed unmatched. The CDR3 consists of 16 residues. Germline V gene sequence: CDR1 SGHTA, CDR2 FQGNSA. The CDR3 sequence is CASSLMAGGIYNEQFF. CDR3 DNA sequence: TGTGCCAGCAGCTTAATGGCGGGAGGGATCTACAATGAGCAGTTCTTC.

This clonotype was detected ten times or more. This chain links TRBV10-3 with TRBJ2-1, with 7 bases that match TRBD2. Germline V gene data show CDR1 as ENHRY and CDR2 as SYGVKD. CDR3 size: 19 residues. Trimming took 0 bases from V and 1 from J; bases not matched to a gene: 12. The CDR3 region has the DNA TGTGCCATCAGTGAGTCGACCAGACTAGCACTTGGGTCCTACAATGAGCAGTTCTTC. Its translation is CAISESTRLALGSYNEQFF.

This clonotype was seen more than once but under ten times. This sequence joins TRBV28 and TRBJ2-1; 9 bases fit TRBD2. Unmatched junction bases numbered 7, after V lost 4 bases and J lost 6 bases. CDR1 is MDHEN, CDR2 SYDVKM, per germline. The CDR3 has 15 amino acids. CDR3 protein: CASSYSGTSSNEQFF. The DNA for the CDR3 is TGTGCCAGCAGTTACTCCGGGACTAGCAGCAATGAGCAGTTCTTC.

About this clonotype: This CDR3 is missing its conserved last phenylalanine or tryptophan, likely due to a read error. The chain recombines TRBV5-1 with TRBJ1-1; D ambiguous. Per germline, CDR1 SGHRS and CDR2 YFSETQ. This CDR3 comprises 13 residues. Between the trimmed V and J ends, which lost 2 bases and 3 bases, there was a span of 8 bases. The CDR3 DNA reads as TGCGCCAGCAGCTTTAGAAAGGACACTGAAGCTTTCCTT. Translation gives CASSFRKDTEAFL.

This clonotype was seen ten or more times. The rearrangement uses TRBV12-3 or TRBV12-4 and TRBJ2-7; D is tentatively TRBD1 or TRBD2 (6 bases each). The CDR3 contains 16 residues. Deletions cut 6 bases from V and 3 bases from J, with 21 bases between. The DNA of the CDR3 is TGTGCCAGCAGCCCCCCCTCGGGGGCGCAGGGCTACGAGCAGTACTTC. This gives the protein CASSPPSGAQGYEQYF.

The gene calls are TRBV5-1 and TRBJ2-3, with D possibly being TRBD2 (6 bases). The germline V gene has CDR1 SGHRS and CDR2 YFSETQ. Trimming pared 0 bases from V and 4 bases from J, leaving 12 bases between. The CDR3 spans 15 residues. CDR3 sequence reads: CASSLGSGVADTQYF. The CDR3 DNA reads as TGCGCCAGCAGCTTGGGGTCGGGAGTGGCAGATACGCAGTATTTT. The full variable domain, rest sourced from reference TRBV5-1 and TRBJ2-3, is KAGVTQTPRYLIKTRGQQVTLSCSPISGHRSVSWYQQTPGQGLQFLFEYFSETQRNKGNFPGRFSGRQFSNSRSEMNVSTLELGDSALYLCASSLGSGVADTQYFGPGTRLTVL.

V usage is TRBV19 and J usage is TRBJ2-1; 9 positions agree with TRBD2. Trimming removed 6 bases from V and 10 bases from J; junction bases left unmatched: 13. Germline loops: CDR1 LNHDA, CDR2 SQIVND (reference sequence). CDR3 length: 15 amino acids. The CDR3 bases are TGTGCCAGTAGCCAAGGAGCGGGAGGCCTTGGGGAGCAGTTCTTC. Translated, it gives CASSQGAGGLGEQFF.

In its sample, this clonotype was seen many times. This chain links TRBV29-1 with TRBJ2-7, with D perhaps TRBD1 (5 bases). The CDR3 spans 13 residues. Per germline, CDR1 SQVTM and CDR2 ANQGSEA. Trimming shortened V by 5 bases and J by 2 bases, and 13 bases separated the two germline ends. The CDR3 nucleotides read TGCAGCGTTCCAGGGTTCTCGGCCTACGAGCAGTACTTC. It is translated as CSVPGFSAYEQYF.

This clonotype was seen repeatedly, ten times or more. The J gene is TRBJ2-3, the V gene TRBV9; 12 nucleotides align to TRBD2. The CDR3 length is 15 residues. V shed 4 bases and J 3 bases; nucleotides not matched to a gene: 3. Germline V gives CDR1 SGDLS, CDR2 YYNGEE. This chain's CDR3 is CASSPTSGRTDTQYF. The CDR3 nucleotides are TGTGCCAGCAGCCCGACTAGCGGGAGAACAGATACGCAGTATTTT.

This clonotype came up a few times. J is TRBJ2-7 and V is TRBV20-1, with D unresolved. Trimming stripped 4 bases from V and 0 bases from J, with 22 bases between. The CDR3 covers 17 residues. The germline gives CDR1 DFQATT, CDR2 SNEGSKA (reference sequence). Written as DNA, the CDR3 is TGCAGTGCTACTAGTGGAGCCGTAAAAATGGGCTCCTACGAGCAGTACTTC. The encoded protein is CSATSGAVKMGSYEQYF.

The rearrangement joins TRBV10-3 to TRBJ1-2; TRBD1 aligns across 7 bases. The CDR3 has 13 amino acids. Trimming took 6 bases from V and 3 from J; bases not matched to a gene: 4. The germline gives CDR1 ENHRY, CDR2 SYGVKD. CDR3 in amino acids: CAIRQGGDYGYTF. DNA of the CDR3: TGTGCCATCAGGCAGGGGGGAGACTATGGCTACACCTTC.

This clonotype was seen at least ten times. The gene calls are TRBV27 and TRBJ1-4; D is perhaps TRBD1 (5 bases). V was cut by 7 bases and J by 5 bases, with 11 bases left in between. The CDR3 runs to 13 residues. Per the germline V gene, CDR1 is MNHEY and CDR2 is SMNVEV (reference sequence). DNA for the CDR3: TGTGCCAGCACCGACAGATCGAATGAAAAACTGTTTTTT. Residues: CASTDRSNEKLFF. The full variable domain, with the rest looked up from reference TRBV27 and TRBJ1-4, is EAQVTQNPRYLITVTGKKLTVTCSQNMNHEYMSWYRQDPGLGLRQIYYSMNVEVTDKGDVPEGYKVSRKEKRNFPLILESPSPNQTSLYFCASTDRSNEKLFFGSGTQLSVL.

The chain is built from TRBV13 and TRBJ1-1, with TRBD1 as a possible D gene (5 bases). The CDR3 covers 13 residues. V was pared by 4 bases and J by 6 bases, with 12 bases between. Looked up from germline, CDR1 is PRHDT and CDR2 is FYEKMQ (reference sequence). The CDR3 DNA follows: TGTGCCAGCAGCTCCGGTTGGGGGGCTGAAGCTTTCTTT. This gives the protein CASSSGWGAEAFF.

This sequence joins TRBV30 and TRBJ2-3, with 7 bases matching TRBD1. Trimming cost V 8 bases and J 5 bases; bases outside gene matches: 10. The CDR3 covers 13 residues. Germline lookup yields CDR1 GTSNPN and CDR2 SVGIG (reference sequence). CDR3 protein: CATGQAGRDTQYF. CDR3 DNA sequence: TGTGCCACCGGACAGGCTGGACGAGATACGCAGTATTTT.

The chain recombines TRBV12-3 or TRBV12-4 with TRBJ1-5; 7 positions agree with TRBD1. V shed 3 bases and J 6 bases; nucleotides not matched to a gene: 8. This CDR3 has 15 amino acids. The CDR3 loop is CASSFAGGGSQPQHF. The CDR3 bases are TGTGCCAGCAGTTTCGCGGGAGGGGGCTCTCAGCCCCAGCATTTT.

This clonotype was recorded at least ten times. The chain links TRBV15 to TRBJ2-5, with D unclear. The CDR3 loop spans 14 amino acids. The germline V gene encodes CDR1 LNHNV and CDR2 YYDKDF (reference sequence). Trimming shortened V by 5 bases and J by 1 base, and 11 bases separated the two germline ends. CDR3 loop: CATSPATPQETQYF. Here the CDR3 DNA reads TGTGCCACCAGCCCAGCTACACCCCAAGAGACCCAGTACTTC. The full variable domain, its missing parts supplied by reference TRBV15 and TRBJ2-5, is DAMVIQNPRYQVTQFGKPVTLSCSQTLNHNVMYWYQQKSSQAPKLLFHYYDKDFNNEADTPDNFQSRRPNTSFCFLDIRSPGLGDTAMYLCATSPATPQETQYFGPGTRLLVL.

This clonotype was recorded at least ten times. CDR3 loop: CASNRGTRAFTGELFF. For the CDR3, the DNA is TGTGCCAGCAACCGGGGGACTAGGGCGTTCACCGGGGAGCTGTTTTTT. The chain has TRBV2 and TRBJ2-2, with 8 bases aligning to TRBD2. In germline, CDR1 is SNHLY, CDR2 FYNNEI. V trimming: 7 bases; J trimming: 4 bases; junction bases outside the gene matches: 11. This CDR3 is built from 16 residues.

In its sample, this clonotype was seen many times. CDR3 residues: CRVLPRLSYEQFF. The DNA of the CDR3 is TGCAGGGTACTCCCGAGGTTATCGTATGAGCAGTTCTTC. This sequence joins TRBV20-1 and TRBJ2-1; D is unresolved. Germline loops: CDR1 DFQATT, CDR2 SNEGSKA (reference sequence). The CDR3 loop spans 13 amino acids.